The 31 T cell receptor beta chains below all came from one sample that was sequenced in a study of control samples from healthy donors and cancer patients. Method: immunoSEQ multiplex PCR; TCRdb's copy keeps in-frame clones and lacks some. The table includes about 98,000 clones, roughly three quarters detected once. Sequenced: blood. The receptors here all came from a woman between 25 and 40 years old in good health.

The chain has TRBV5-8 and TRBJ2-2; perhaps TRBD2 as D (5 bases). The CDR3 has 17 amino acids. Germline lookup yields CDR1 SGHTS and CDR2 YDEGEE. Trimming shortened V by 1 base and J by 4 bases, and 17 bases separated the two germline ends. The DNA for the CDR3 is TGTGCCAGCAGCTTGCCCGGGAAAACATGGGGCACCGGGGAGCTGTTTTTT. Translation: CASSLPGKTWGTGELFF.

This clone was recorded a few times. The chain employs TRBV19 and TRBJ1-5; no clear D gene. Germline V gives CDR1 LNHDA, CDR2 SQIVND (reference sequence). Between the trimmed V and J ends, which lost 6 bases and 2 bases, there was a span of 8 bases. The CDR3 sequence is 13 residues long. The CDR3 sequence: CASSRLGNQPQHF. The CDR3 DNA reads TGTGCCAGTAGCCGGTTGGGCAATCAGCCCCAGCATTTT.

The J gene is TRBJ1-2, the V gene TRBV6-1; D not resolved. Germline V CDR1 and CDR2: MNHNS, SASEGT. V was clipped by 2 bases and J by 7 bases, with 14 bases between them. The CDR3 sequence is 14 residues long. In DNA form, the CDR3 reads TGTGCCAGCAGTGAATCACCGGGTGGGAGTGGCTACACCTTC. This codes for CASSESPGGSGYTF.

The count of this clone is one. This chain joins TRBV30 and TRBJ1-2, with D perhaps TRBD1 (5 bases). This CDR3 has 14 residues. V lost 0 bases, J lost 4 bases, and 12 bases lay in between. Germline-derived CDR1 and CDR2 are GTSNPN and SVGIG (reference sequence). The CDR3, as DNA: TGTGCCTGGAGTGTACCCGGGGCCCTCTATGGCTACACCTTC. The encoded protein is CAWSVPGALYGYTF.

The V and J genes are TRBV18 and TRBJ2-7; 10 bases are shared with TRBD1. The J segment lost 4 bases and the V segment lost 5 bases, leaving 2 bases of the junction unmatched. Germline V CDR1 and CDR2: KGHSH, LQKENI. The CDR3 loop spans 13 amino acids. Here the CDR3 reads CASSVGQGYEQYF. The DNA for the CDR3 is TGTGCCAGCTCAGTGGGACAGGGGTACGAGCAGTACTTC. Full variable domain (rest looked up from reference TRBV18 and TRBJ2-7): NAGVMQNPRHLVRRRGQEARLRCSPMKGHSHVYWYRQLPEEGLKFMVYLQKENIIDESGMPKERFSAEFPKEGPSILRIQQVVRGDSAAYFCASSVGQGYEQYFGPGTRLTVT.

J is TRBJ2-1 and V is TRBV27; 12 bases line up with TRBD2. V lost 7 bases, J lost 5 bases, and 6 bases stayed unmatched. The germline gives CDR1 MNHEY, CDR2 SMNVEV (reference sequence). CDR3 length equals 15 residues. The CDR3 reads CASISTSGGHNEQFF. Written as DNA, the CDR3 is TGTGCCAGCATTTCGACTAGCGGGGGCCACAATGAGCAGTTCTTC.

The V and J genes are TRBV19 and TRBJ2-7; 7 positions agree with TRBD1. The junction had 8 bases not matched to a gene; V was cut back by 2 bases and J by 4 bases. Germline-derived CDR1 and CDR2 are LNHDA and SQIVND (reference sequence). CDR3 length: 15 amino acids. The DNA for the CDR3 is TGTGCCAGTAGTATATCCGCAGGGGGTGAGTACGAGCAGTACTTC. Encoded protein: CASSISAGGEYEQYF.

This clone was observed once. The rearrangement joins TRBV19 to TRBJ2-5, with 7 bases identical to TRBD1. The CDR3 length is 15 residues. The V and J ends lost 5 bases and 1 base, in that order; junction bases with no gene match: 7. CDR1 and CDR2 from the germline V gene are LNHDA and SQIVND (reference sequence). CDR3 DNA: TGTGCCAGTAGTCAAATGGGGGACAGCCAAGAGACCCAGTACTTC. Its translation: CASSQMGDSQETQYF. The full variable domain, rest sourced from reference TRBV19 and TRBJ2-5, is DGGITQSPKYLFRKEGQNVTLSCEQNLNHDAMYWYRQDPGQGLRLIYYSQIVNDFQKGDIAEGYSVSREKKESFPLTVTSAQKNPTAFYLCASSQMGDSQETQYFGPGTRLLVL.

This chain joins TRBV18 and TRBJ2-2; a possible D gene is TRBD1 (6 bases). V was clipped by 4 bases and J by 1 base, with 7 bases between them. Germline V lookup: CDR1 KGHSH, CDR2 LQKENI. The CDR3 sequence is 14 residues long. CDR3 amino acids: CASSRDKNTGELFF. CDR3 bases: TGTGCCAGCTCACGGGACAAGAACACCGGGGAGCTGTTTTTT.

CDR3 sequence reads: CASSYKRGGPGANVLTF. The CDR3 DNA is TGTGCCAGCAGCTACAAAAGGGGGGGGCCTGGGGCCAACGTCCTGACTTTC. The genes are TRBV11-2 and TRBJ2-6; D might be TRBD2 (7 bases). Germline lookup yields CDR1 SGHAT and CDR2 FQNNGV. Trimming took off 4 bases at V and 2 bases at J, with 15 bases between the two ends. CDR3 length equals 17 residues.

Of note for this clone: Other DNA sequences from this sample encode an identical CDR3 as well. This chain links TRBV19 with TRBJ1-2; 9 bases agree with TRBD1. The CDR3 length is 14 residues. Germline lookup yields CDR1 LNHDA and CDR2 SQIVND (reference sequence). With 6 bases clipped from V and 2 bases from J, the junction kept 4 bases outside the gene matches. CDR3 loop: CASSLGQGNYGYTF. The CDR3 coding sequence is TGTGCCAGTAGCCTGGGACAGGGAAACTATGGCTACACCTTC.

This rearrangement joins TRBV5-8 to TRBJ1-6, with D tentatively TRBD1 (5 bases). The CDR3 totals 17 residues. V shed 4 bases and J shed 3 bases, with 17 bases lying between them. Germline loops: CDR1 SGHTS, CDR2 YDEGEE. CDR3 in DNA: TGTGCCAGCAGCCCGGGGGGTAGAACTAGCTATAATTCACCCCTCCACTTT. Encoded protein: CASSPGGRTSYNSPLHF.

The genes are TRBV3-1 (or the pseudogene TRBV3-2) and TRBJ2-7, with 11 bases matching TRBD1. With V trimmed by 0 bases and J by 4 bases, 5 bases remained unmatched. Per the germline V gene, CDR1 is LGHDT and CDR2 is YNNKEL (reference sequence). The CDR3 has 16 residues. CDR3: CASSQDLGDRGYEQYF. CDR3 coding DNA: TGTGCCAGCAGCCAAGATCTTGGGGACAGGGGGTACGAGCAGTACTTC.

The V and J genes are TRBV6-1 and TRBJ1-4; 7 bases map to TRBD1. The CDR3 is 16 residues long. Germline V gives CDR1 MNHNS, CDR2 SASEGT. V lost 4 bases and J lost 3; bases outside the gene matches: 8. CDR3 DNA: TGTGCCAGCAGTGCGAGGGGGGACAGACCTAATGAAAAACTGTTTTTT. It encodes CASSARGDRPNEKLFF.

This rearrangement joins TRBV27 to TRBJ1-1; perhaps TRBD1 as D (5 bases). Germline V gives CDR1 MNHEY, CDR2 SMNVEV (reference sequence). The V end was cut by 5 bases, the J end by 4 bases, with 17 bases between. The length of the CDR3 is 15 residues. CDR3 DNA sequence: TGTGCCAGCAGTGCAGGGTATCGCGAGCGCACTGAAGCTTTCTTT. Protein sequence: CASSAGYRERTEAFF.

The rearrangement joins TRBV19 to TRBJ1-2; tentatively, D is TRBD1 (5 bases). This CDR3 contains 13 residues. Per germline, CDR1 LNHDA and CDR2 SQIVND (reference sequence). Trimming cost V 5 bases and J 12 bases, with 19 bases left between them. The CDR3 here is CASSSLLWGLNTF. The CDR3 DNA sequence: TGTGCCAGTAGTTCCCTTCTGTGGGGCCTGAACACCTTC.

The chain is built from TRBV19 and TRBJ2-7; 10 bases are a match to TRBD1. The CDR3 spans 12 residues. V gave up 11 bases and J gave up 4 bases; unmatched junction bases: 5. CDR1 and CDR2 from the germline V gene are LNHDA and SQIVND (reference sequence). This CDR3 is CASGQGSYEQYF. The CDR3 DNA reads as TGTGCCTCGGGACAGGGGTCTTACGAGCAGTACTTC.

V gene TRBV7-2 combines with J gene TRBJ1-4; TRBD1 matches at 8 bases. V shed 1 base, J shed 5 bases, and the junction held 9 bases outside the gene matches. Germline V gene sequence: CDR1 SGHTA, CDR2 FQGNSA. The CDR3 consists of 17 residues. The CDR3: CASSLGSPTGVNEKLFF. The CDR3 nucleotides are TGTGCCAGCAGCTTAGGTTCTCCGACAGGGGTGAATGAAAAACTGTTTTTT.

J is TRBJ2-5 and V is TRBV6-2 or TRBV6-3; no firm D call. The V end lost 6 bases, the J end lost 5 bases, and 22 bases lay between the germline ends. Germline CDR1 MNHEY, CDR2 SVGEGT. This CDR3 has 16 amino acids. CDR3 sequence (DNA): TGTGCCAGCAGCCCTCGTCGTGGGGTCGTTATGGAGACCCAGTACTTC. Amino acid sequence: CASSPRRGVVMETQYF.

This sequence joins TRBV6-5 and TRBJ2-7; a possible D gene is TRBD1 (7 bases). The V gene lost 7 bases and the J gene lost 1 base, with 14 bases spanning the gap. The CDR3 loop spans 14 amino acids. Germline CDR1 reads MNHEY; CDR2 reads SVGAGI. The DNA of the CDR3 is TGTGCCAGCATGCGGGACAGTGATTCCTACGAGCAGTACTTC. Translation: CASMRDSDSYEQYF.

The rearrangement links TRBV5-1 to TRBJ2-2; TRBD1 matches at 11 bases. The CDR3 runs to 17 residues. Trimming cost V 0 bases and J 6 bases; bases outside gene matches: 7. Germline V gene sequence: CDR1 SGHRS, CDR2 YFSETQ. The CDR3 DNA reads as TGCGCCAGCAGCTTGGAGACCGGACAGGGGGCTGCCGGGGAGCTGTTTTTT. Its protein product is CASSLETGQGAAGELFF.

The J gene is TRBJ1-1, the V gene TRBV7-8; D is undetermined. Between the trimmed V and J ends, which lost 1 base and 1 base, there was a span of 10 bases. This CDR3 has 15 amino acids. Germline V gene sequence: CDR1 SGHVS, CDR2 FQNEAQ. CDR3 region: CASSLVGGTNTEAFF. CDR3 sequence (DNA): TGTGCCAGCAGCTTAGTTGGCGGAACGAACACTGAAGCTTTCTTT.

The chain recombines TRBV29-1 with TRBJ2-5; perhaps TRBD1 as D (5 bases). Germline assignment: CDR1 SQVTM and CDR2 ANQGSEA. This CDR3 spans 12 amino acids. V lost 3 bases and J 2 bases, leaving 7 bases between the germline ends. DNA for the CDR3: TGCAGCGTTGACAGGGTACAAGAGACCCAGTACTTC. Translated: CSVDRVQETQYF.

The chain carries TRBV6-1 and TRBJ1-6, with D tentatively TRBD1 (5 bases). CDR1 MNHNS and CDR2 SASEGT come from the germline V gene. The CDR3 has 20 amino acids. Between the trimmed V and J ends, which lost 4 bases and 0 bases, there was a span of 22 bases. The CDR3 nucleotides are TGTGCCAGCAGTGTACCAACAGGAACCGAACTTAGCTCCTATAATTCACCCCTCCACTTT. Translated, it gives CASSVPTGTELSSYNSPLHF.

The chain uses TRBV7-2 and TRBJ2-1; 11 bases agree with TRBD2. Germline CDR1 is SGHTA and CDR2 is FQGNSA. This CDR3 contains 16 residues. Trimming removed 4 bases from V and 7 bases from J; junction bases left unmatched: 9. This chain's CDR3 is CASSYSGGAVGNEQFF. The CDR3 region has the DNA TGTGCCAGCAGCTATAGCGGGGGGGCCGTAGGGAATGAGCAGTTCTTC.

The table lists this clone with a few counts. The gene calls are TRBV27 and TRBJ2-2; D may be TRBD2 (6 bases). Between the trimmed V and J ends, which lost 6 bases and 6 bases, there was a span of 20 bases. Germline-derived CDR1 and CDR2 are MNHEY and SMNVEV (reference sequence). The CDR3 is made up of 16 amino acids. The CDR3 is CASRRTWSGVSGELFF. In DNA form, the CDR3 reads TGTGCCAGCAGGCGGACATGGTCGGGGGTTTCCGGGGAGCTGTTTTTT.

The chain joins TRBV18 to TRBJ2-1; 8 nucleotides agree with TRBD1. CDR1 KGHSH and CDR2 LQKENI come from the germline V gene. The CDR3 totals 14 residues. The V and J ends lost 3 bases and 6 bases, in that order; junction bases with no gene match: 4. The CDR3 region is CASSPDRAGNEQFF. The CDR3, as DNA: TGTGCCAGCTCACCGGACAGGGCCGGCAATGAGCAGTTCTTC.

This clone was observed a handful of times. The CDR3 DNA reads TGTGCCAGCAGCCAACTAGGCCAGCCCCAGCATTTT. This translates into CASSQLGQPQHF. V and J are TRBV12-3 or TRBV12-4 and TRBJ1-5; D remains unclear. CDR3 size: 12 residues. V lost 6 bases and J lost 7, with 10 bases in between.

V gene TRBV19 combines with J gene TRBJ1-5, with D tentatively TRBD1 (5 bases). CDR1 and CDR2 (germline): LNHDA, SQIVND (reference sequence). The CDR3 runs 13 residues. Trimming took 7 bases from V and 1 from J, leaving 8 bases between them. The CDR3: CASTGTSNQPQHF. The CDR3 DNA reads as TGTGCCAGTACCGGGACCAGCAATCAGCCCCAGCATTTT.

In nucleotides, the CDR3 is TGTGCCATCAGTGAAGAGTTGAACACTGAAGCTTTCTTT. Its translation: CAISEELNTEAFF. This chain uses TRBV10-3 with TRBJ1-1; D ambiguous. The CDR3 sequence is 13 residues long. CDR1 and CDR2 from the germline V gene are ENHRY and SYGVKD. V was cut by 3 bases and J by 0 bases, with 5 bases left in between.

Here the CDR3 reads CATSIPGQGYGYTF. Here the CDR3 DNA reads TGTGCCACCAGCATACCGGGACAGGGGTATGGCTACACCTTC. The J gene is TRBJ1-2, the V gene TRBV15, with TRBD1 matching 10 bases. From germline, CDR1 is LNHNV and CDR2 YYDKDF (reference sequence). This CDR3 comprises 14 residues. The V gene end was trimmed by 4 bases and the J gene end by 5 bases; junction bases not matched to a gene: 4.